What follows are 28 T cell receptor beta chains derived from one specimen sequenced in a study. TCRdb passed the RT-PCR reads through MiXCR, listing each CDR3 protein once. The sample comprises hundreds of thousands of distinct CDR3 sequences, more than 13% of which are singletons, and roughly 3.6% rests with the top ten. Sample: memory CD4+ T cells from blood. These receptors came from a female donor in good health, serving as a healthy control.

The chain recombines TRBV27 with TRBJ2-1; 11 positions agree with TRBD1. The trim removed 6 bases at V and 5 bases at J, leaving 9 bases unmatched. The CDR3 spans 16 residues. The germline gives CDR1 MNHEY, CDR2 SMNVEV (reference sequence). DNA of the CDR3: TGTGCCAGCAGCCCCGGTGGGACAGGGGGTCACAATGAGCAGTTCTTC. This encodes CASSPGGTGGHNEQFF.

This clonotype was counted ten times or more. This rearrangement joins TRBV12-3 or TRBV12-4 to TRBJ2-3, with D perhaps TRBD1 or TRBD2 (5 bases each). The CDR3 spans 13 residues. With 8 bases removed from V and 6 bases from J, the gap between germline ends came to 15 bases. CDR3 DNA sequence: TGTGCCAGCCTTTCTACCGGGGCCGATACGCAGTATTTT. Its protein is CASLSTGADTQYF.

Details on this clonotype: This may stem from a read error, because a much larger clone lies one nucleotide away. The rearrangement links TRBV6-5 to TRBJ2-5; D is ambiguous. The ends were cut back, 7 bases at V and 5 bases at J, with 17 bases in the middle. Germline V lookup: CDR1 MNHEY, CDR2 SVGAGI. The CDR3 sequence is 14 residues long. In DNA form, the CDR3 reads TGTGCCAGCACCCCCATGGGGATGCAGGAGACCCAGTACTTC. Its translation is CASTPMGMQETQYF.

This clonotype turned up a few times. The V call is TRBV4-3, the J call TRBJ2-3; TRBD1 is a possible D gene (5 bases). V was shortened by 0 bases and J by 3 bases, with 7 bases between the two germline ends. The CDR3 spans 14 residues. The germline V gene has CDR1 LGHNA and CDR2 YSLEER. The CDR3 reads CASSQDRQTDTQYF. The DNA of the CDR3 is TGCGCCAGCAGCCAAGATCGACAGACAGATACGCAGTATTTT.

The gene calls are TRBV2 and TRBJ2-7; 10 nucleotides match TRBD1. The V gene end was trimmed by 10 bases and the J gene end by 7 bases; junction bases not matched to a gene: 13. This CDR3 is 14 amino acids long. In germline, CDR1 is SNHLY, CDR2 FYNNEI. CDR3 region: CATHRQGASGEQYF. For the CDR3, the DNA is TGTGCCACCCATAGACAGGGGGCATCGGGGGAGCAGTACTTC. Full variable domain (outside the CDR3, taken from reference TRBV2 and TRBJ2-7): EPEVTQTPSHQVTQMGQEVILRCVPISNHLYFYWYRQILGQKVEFLVSFYNNEISEKSEIFDDQFSVERPDGSNFTLKIRSTKLEDSAMYFCATHRQGASGEQYFGPGTRLTVT.

This clonotype was counted at least ten times. The rearrangement uses TRBV7-6 and TRBJ2-5; D uncertain. The CDR3 contains 12 residues. Trimming removed 2 bases at V and 5 bases at J, with 6 bases between. Germline V gene data show CDR1 as SGHVS and CDR2 as FNYEAQ. The CDR3 loop is CASSLFGETQYF. CDR3 in DNA: TGTGCCAGCAGCTTATTTGGGGAGACCCAGTACTTC.

This clonotype was detected ten times or more. The chain carries TRBV7-3 and TRBJ2-7; perhaps TRBD2 as D (6 bases). Germline V gives CDR1 SGHTA, CDR2 FQGTGA. The V end lost 5 bases, the J end lost 2 bases, and 13 bases lay between the germline ends. The CDR3 runs to 14 residues. Written as DNA, the CDR3 is TGTGCCAGCAGCCCCCACGGGGGTCCCTACGAGCAGTACTTC. Its translation: CASSPHGGPYEQYF.

This clonotype appeared many times. This rearrangement joins TRBV7-2 to TRBJ2-5; tentatively, D is TRBD1 (5 bases). The CDR3 runs 13 residues. Trimming removed 7 bases at V and 0 bases at J, with 9 bases between. Germline-derived CDR1 and CDR2 are SGHTA and FQGNSA. CDR3: CASTVTDQETQYF. The CDR3 DNA reads TGTGCCAGCACCGTGACAGACCAAGAGACCCAGTACTTC.

This clonotype was seen a handful of times. This chain uses TRBV7-2 with TRBJ2-7; tentative D call: TRBD1 (5 bases). Germline V lookup: CDR1 SGHTA, CDR2 FQGNSA. V was shortened by 4 bases and J by 4 bases, with 14 bases between the two germline ends. The CDR3 contains 14 residues. CDR3 in amino acids: CASSSPKTGYEQYF. The CDR3, as DNA: TGTGCCAGCAGCTCTCCAAAAACAGGTTACGAGCAGTACTTC.

The V gene is TRBV7-8, the J gene TRBJ1-2, with TRBD1 as a possible D gene (6 bases). The V gene lost 5 bases and the J gene lost 1 base, with 14 bases spanning the gap. The CDR3 is 15 amino acids. Germline CDR1 and CDR2: SGHVS and FQNEAQ. The CDR3 region is CASSTPGALNYGYTF. The CDR3 DNA sequence: TGTGCCAGCAGCACCCCAGGGGCCCTTAACTATGGCTACACCTTC.

Here the CDR3 DNA reads TGTGCCAGCCTCCTAGGCCAGTCCTACAATGAGCAGTTCTTC. This encodes CASLLGQSYNEQFF. This chain uses TRBV11-1 with TRBJ2-1; no clear D gene. The germline V gene has CDR1 SGHAT and CDR2 FQDESV (reference sequence). Trimming removed 8 bases from V and 1 base from J, with 12 bases in between. The length of the CDR3 is 14 residues.

This chain joins TRBV16 and TRBJ2-1; 13 positions agree with TRBD2. CDR1 is KGHSY, CDR2 FQNENV, per germline. The CDR3 covers 14 residues. V trimming: 2 bases; J trimming: 9 bases; junction bases outside the gene matches: 1. In nucleotides, the CDR3 is TGTGCCAGCAGCCAAGGACTAGCGGGAGTTGAGCAGTTCTTC. Its protein is CASSQGLAGVEQFF. Full variable domain (missing parts from reference TRBV16 and TRBJ2-1): GEEVAQTPKHLVRGEGQKAKLYCAPIKGHSYVFWYQQVLKNEFKFLISFQNENVFDETGMPKERFSAKCLPNSPCSLEIQATKLEDSAVYFCASSQGLAGVEQFFGPGTRLTVL.

This clonotype was seen repeatedly, ten times or more. This chain uses TRBV7-9 with TRBJ2-1; D is undetermined. Trimming left V 7 bases short and J 0 bases short, with 13 bases between. The germline CDR1 and CDR2 sequences are SEHNR and FQNEAQ (reference sequence). The CDR3 consists of 15 residues. CDR3 in amino acids: CASNPLGFSYNEQFF. For the CDR3, the DNA is TGTGCCAGCAACCCCTTGGGGTTCTCCTACAATGAGCAGTTCTTC.

This clonotype occurred many times. This chain uses TRBV29-1 with TRBJ1-1, with a weak D call TRBD1 (6 bases). The germline V and J ends were trimmed by 7 bases and 5 bases, with 20 bases remaining between them. The CDR3 consists of 14 residues. Germline V gene sequence: CDR1 SQVTM, CDR2 ANQGSEA. CDR3 sequence (DNA): TGCAGCGCCGCTACAGCACAGGGAGATACTGAAGCTTTCTTT. Translation gives CSAATAQGDTEAFF.

This clonotype was seen only a few times. No DNA is shown, since the ends of the CDR3 on it are uncertain; the CDR3 is the one TCRdb lists. The chain carries TRBV7-3 and TRBJ1-4. Germline V CDR1 and CDR2: SGHTA, FQGTGA. The CDR3 extends over 13 residues, inclusive of both ends. CDR3 amino acids: CASSFGDGEKLFF.

This clonotype has only a few counts. This chain connects TRBV9 to TRBJ2-7; D remains ambiguous. Trimming shortened V by 4 bases and J by 7 bases, and 12 bases separated the two germline ends. The CDR3 loop spans 12 amino acids. The germline V gene has CDR1 SGDLS and CDR2 YYNGEE. The CDR3 bases are TGTGCCAGCAGCCCCCAGGAAGGGGAGCAGTACTTC. Protein: CASSPQEGEQYF.

This clonotype was seen more than once but under ten times. The rearrangement uses TRBV6-1 and TRBJ2-1; 8 positions match TRBD2. The CDR3 has 14 residues. Germline assignment: CDR1 MNHNS and CDR2 SASEGT. With 4 bases clipped from V and 6 bases from J, the junction kept 5 bases outside the gene matches. In nucleotides, the CDR3 is TGTGCCAGCAGTGTGGTTAGCGGGGTCAATGAGCAGTTCTTC. This codes for CASSVVSGVNEQFF.

The chain has TRBV6-2 or TRBV6-3 and TRBJ2-7; 10 nucleotides line up with TRBD1. The germline gives CDR1 MNHEY, CDR2 SVGEGT. This CDR3 has 14 residues. V trimming: 6 bases; J trimming: 6 bases; junction bases outside the gene matches: 8. Written as DNA, the CDR3 is TGTGCCAGCAGATTGACAGGGGGCGGAGGCGAGCAGTACTTC. Translating it yields CASRLTGGGGEQYF.

This clonotype was seen a few times. Just one base apart from a much larger clone, this may be a read error. J is TRBJ2-3 and V is TRBV9; weak D call: TRBD1 (5 bases). Germline values: CDR1 SGDLS, CDR2 YYNGEE. Trimming removed 3 bases at V and 0 bases at J, with 5 bases between. The CDR3 totals 13 residues. The chain's CDR3 is CASSGQSTDTQYF. The CDR3 coding sequence is TGTGCCAGCAGCGGACAGAGCACAGATACGCAGTATTTT.

This clonotype has ten or more counts. The chain joins TRBV12-3 or TRBV12-4 to TRBJ2-2, with D tentatively TRBD1 (6 bases). Trimming took 5 bases from V and 1 from J, leaving 8 bases between them. This CDR3 has 14 amino acids. CDR3 amino acids: CASSPGQNTGELFF. In DNA, the CDR3 is TGTGCCAGCAGTCCGGGACAGAACACCGGGGAGCTGTTTTTT.

The chain carries TRBV28 and TRBJ1-5, with D perhaps TRBD1 (5 bases). V gave up 2 bases and J gave up 6 bases, with 14 bases separating them. The length of the CDR3 is 15 residues. Germline CDR1 MDHEN, CDR2 SYDVKM. In DNA form, the CDR3 reads TGTGCCAGCAGTTTAGGGGGGGAAGGCGGTCAGCCCCAGCATTTT. This sequence encodes CASSLGGEGGQPQHF.

This clonotype was observed a handful of times. This chain uses TRBV20-1 with TRBJ1-3; D might be TRBD1 (6 bases). Between the trimmed V and J ends, which lost 5 bases and 4 bases, there was a span of 12 bases. This CDR3 spans 13 amino acids. Per germline, CDR1 DFQATT and CDR2 SNEGSKA (reference sequence). The CDR3 sequence: CSAPLQGGNTIYF. CDR3 coding DNA: TGCAGTGCTCCCCTGCAGGGGGGAAACACCATATATTTT.

This clonotype has more than one count but fewer than ten. This chain links TRBV5-1 with TRBJ2-7; D perhaps matches TRBD1 (6 bases). The germline V gene has CDR1 SGHRS and CDR2 YFSETQ. This CDR3 has 14 amino acids. Trimming took 4 bases from V and 0 from J, leaving 11 bases between them. CDR3 residues: CASSKGDNSYEQYF. Written as DNA, the CDR3 is TGCGCCAGCAGCAAAGGGGACAACTCCTACGAGCAGTACTTC.

J is TRBJ1-2 and V is TRBV28; possibly TRBD1 for D (5 bases). V was pared by 6 bases and J by 7 bases, with 21 bases between. CDR3 length equals 15 residues. The germline V gene encodes CDR1 MDHEN and CDR2 SYDVKM. The CDR3 DNA sequence: TGTGCCAGCAGCCTAGGGACTTCCCAATTCGGTGGCTACACCTTC. It codes for CASSLGTSQFGGYTF.

This clonotype has only a few counts. The CDR3 region is CASRGGGAGELFF. CDR3 bases: TGTGCCAGTCGGGGCGGTGGGGCCGGGGAGCTGTTTTTT. J is TRBJ2-2 and V is TRBV6-2 or TRBV6-3; D might be TRBD1 or TRBD2, each matching 5 bases. Germline values: CDR1 MNHEY, CDR2 SVGEGT. V was pared by 9 bases and J by 6 bases, with 14 bases between. The CDR3 totals 13 residues.

The chain has TRBV2 and TRBJ1-2, with no clear D. V shed 1 base and J shed 5 bases, with 14 bases lying between them. The CDR3 loop spans 15 amino acids. Germline V gives CDR1 SNHLY, CDR2 FYNNEI. DNA for the CDR3: TGTGCCAGCAGTGAAGAAGGACGAACTACATATGGCTACACCTTC. Its protein is CASSEEGRTTYGYTF.

The chain joins TRBV5-1 to TRBJ2-7; weak D call: TRBD2 (6 bases). V shed 5 bases and J shed 1 base, with 13 bases lying between them. The germline V gene has CDR1 SGHRS and CDR2 YFSETQ. This CDR3 spans 14 amino acids. In DNA, the CDR3 is TGCGCCAGCAGGACCCCGGGAGCGTCCTACGAGCAGTACTTC. Its protein is CASRTPGASYEQYF.

This clonotype appeared a few times. The V gene is TRBV12-3 or TRBV12-4, the J gene TRBJ2-4; weak D call: TRBD2 (6 bases). This CDR3 comprises 13 residues. Trimming cost V 7 bases and J 10 bases, with 17 bases left between them. DNA of the CDR3: TGTGCCAGCACACGGGACTCCCTGGGAATTCAGTACTTC. Translating it yields CASTRDSLGIQYF.